The 13 T cell receptor beta chains below all came from one sample that was sequenced in a study of blood T cell repertoires in COVID-19. TCRdb's table, derived via immunoSEQ multiplex PCR, lists solely in-frame clones and lacks some. The table includes some 71,000 clones, roughly four fifths detected once. Sample: peripheral blood. Every receptor here comes from a woman in her 70s with acute or convalescent COVID-19.

This chain joins TRBV11-2 and TRBJ2-1; D gene ambiguous. V dropped 3 bases and J dropped 8 bases, with 11 bases sitting between them. The CDR3 runs to 13 residues. Looked up from germline, CDR1 is SGHAT and CDR2 is FQNNGV. The CDR3 region has the DNA TGTGCCAGCAGCTTTCGAAGCATGGATGAGCAGTTCTTC. It yields the protein CASSFRSMDEQFF.

The chain links TRBV6-5 to TRBJ1-1, with a weak D call TRBD1 (6 bases). The CDR3 consists of 12 residues. Deletions cut 6 bases from V and 6 bases from J, with 11 bases between. CDR1 is MNHEY and CDR2 is SVGAGI in the germline V gene. This CDR3 is CASRQQGPEAFF. As DNA, the CDR3 is TGTGCCAGCAGACAACAGGGCCCTGAAGCTTTCTTT.

The rearrangement uses TRBV27 and TRBJ1-5; 10 bases line up with TRBD1. The CDR3 covers 16 residues. Germline CDR1 MNHEY, CDR2 SMNVEV (reference sequence). After removal of 3 bases from V and 6 bases from J, the junction contained 8 bases not matched to a gene. CDR3 sequence reads: CASSFSDRGLSQPQHF. DNA for the CDR3: TGTGCCAGCAGTTTTTCCGACAGGGGGCTTAGTCAGCCCCAGCATTTT.

The genes are TRBV5-1 and TRBJ2-1; TRBD2 is a possible D gene (6 bases). The CDR3 has 17 residues. Germline CDR1 and CDR2: SGHRS and YFSETQ. V was pared by 0 bases and J by 5 bases, with 18 bases between. DNA for the CDR3: TGCGCCAGCAGCTTGGACCCTGGGACTGGACAAAACAATGAGCAGTTCTTC. This encodes CASSLDPGTGQNNEQFF. Full variable domain (outside the CDR3, taken from reference TRBV5-1 and TRBJ2-1): KAGVTQTPRYLIKTRGQQVTLSCSPISGHRSVSWYQQTPGQGLQFLFEYFSETQRNKGNFPGRFSGRQFSNSRSEMNVSTLELGDSALYLCASSLDPGTGQNNEQFFGPGTRLTVL.

The chain combines TRBV27 with TRBJ2-7, with 8 nucleotides matching TRBD2. CDR1 is MNHEY, CDR2 SMNVEV, per germline (reference sequence). This CDR3 comprises 17 residues. J gave up 4 bases and V 5 bases, and 16 bases lay outside the gene matches. The CDR3 nucleotides read TGTGCCAGCAGTCCTCTCTCCGGGGGGGCTACAGGTTACGAGCAGTACTTC. As protein: CASSPLSGGATGYEQYF.

This chain connects TRBV6-6 to TRBJ2-2; possibly TRBD2 for D (6 bases). In germline, CDR1 is MNHNY, CDR2 SVGAGI (reference sequence). The CDR3 contains 15 residues. Trimming stripped 5 bases from V and 3 bases from J, with 13 bases between. The DNA for the CDR3 is TGTGCCAGCAGTCTGACCGGGAGTCACACCGGGGAGCTGTTTTTT. The encoded protein is CASSLTGSHTGELFF.

This sequence joins TRBV6-5 and TRBJ2-3, with D hard to call. The germline V gene has CDR1 MNHEY and CDR2 SVGAGI. Trimming took 6 bases from V and 0 from J, leaving 13 bases between them. This CDR3 region has 15 residues. CDR3 loop: CASSPDTSSTDTQYF. CDR3 nucleotides: TGTGCCAGCAGCCCCGACACTTCTAGCACAGATACGCAGTATTTT.

The genes are TRBV10-3 and TRBJ2-2; 10 bases agree with TRBD2. The J segment lost 5 bases and the V segment lost 8 bases, leaving 11 bases of the junction unmatched. Germline assignment: CDR1 ENHRY and CDR2 SYGVKD. The CDR3 length is 16 residues. DNA of the CDR3: TGTGCCATCGGTTTGTCAGCGGGAGGGAGAACCGGGGAGCTGTTTTTT. As protein: CAIGLSAGGRTGELFF.

The chain joins TRBV30 to TRBJ1-2; D is possibly TRBD1 (6 bases). CDR3 size: 16 residues. V lost 1 base, J lost 0 bases, and 15 bases lay in between. CDR1 and CDR2 from the germline V gene are GTSNPN and SVGIG (reference sequence). DNA of the CDR3: TGTGCCTGGAGTGCGCCGGGACACCCGTCTAACTATGGCTACACCTTC. It translates to CAWSAPGHPSNYGYTF.

The rearrangement links TRBV5-4 to TRBJ2-2; 7 bases match TRBD1. Germline CDR1 and CDR2: SGHNT and YYREEE (reference sequence). The CDR3 is made up of 15 amino acids. The V and J ends lost 1 base and 4 bases, in that order; junction bases with no gene match: 4. The CDR3 DNA reads as TGTGCCAGCAGCTTGTCACAGGGGAGCACCGGGGAGCTGTTTTTT. Amino acid sequence: CASSLSQGSTGELFF.

This clone has just a few counts. V usage is TRBV7-2 and J usage is TRBJ1-1, with D unclear. Germline lookup yields CDR1 SGHTA and CDR2 FQGNSA. This CDR3 is built from 15 residues. Between the trimmed V and J ends, which lost 5 bases and 6 bases, there was a span of 19 bases. In nucleotides, the CDR3 is TGTGCCAGCAGCCCACCCAAGAGCGCGTCTCCTGAAGCTTTCTTT. Amino acids: CASSPPKSASPEAFF.

V and J are TRBV5-1 and TRBJ2-2, with TRBD1 matching 8 bases. Trimming took 3 bases from V and 1 from J; bases not matched to a gene: 5. Germline V lookup: CDR1 SGHRS, CDR2 YFSETQ. The CDR3 extends over 16 amino acids. The DNA for the CDR3 is TGCGCCAGCAGCTCCCATGGACAGGGGAACACCGGGGAGCTGTTTTTT. Amino acids: CASSSHGQGNTGELFF.

In this sample, this clone turned up once. The chain joins TRBV19 to TRBJ2-1, with D possibly TRBD2 on 6 matching bases. Trimming cost V 4 bases and J 10 bases, with 8 bases left between them. Germline values: CDR1 LNHDA, CDR2 SQIVND (reference sequence). This CDR3 has 11 amino acids. The CDR3 DNA reads TGTGCCAGTAGTAGTGCGGGGGAGCAGTTCTTC. As protein: CASSSAGEQFF. Complete variable domain (other parts from reference TRBV19 and TRBJ2-1): DGGITQSPKYLFRKEGQNVTLSCEQNLNHDAMYWYRQDPGQGLRLIYYSQIVNDFQKGDIAEGYSVSREKKESFPLTVTSAQKNPTAFYLCASSSAGEQFFGPGTRLTVL.